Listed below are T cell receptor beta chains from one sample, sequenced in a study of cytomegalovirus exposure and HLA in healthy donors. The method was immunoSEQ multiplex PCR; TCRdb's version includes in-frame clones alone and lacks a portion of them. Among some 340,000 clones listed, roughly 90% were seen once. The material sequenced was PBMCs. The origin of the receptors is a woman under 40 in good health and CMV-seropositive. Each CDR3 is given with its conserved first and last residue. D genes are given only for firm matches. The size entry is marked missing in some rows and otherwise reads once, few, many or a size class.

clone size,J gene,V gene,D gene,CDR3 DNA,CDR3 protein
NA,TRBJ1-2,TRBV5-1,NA,TGCGCCAGCAGCTTAGGACACCAAGGGGCTAACTATGGCTACACCTTC,CASSLGHQGANYGYTF
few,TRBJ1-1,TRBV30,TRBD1,TGTGCCTGGGGACAGGGTCAGAACACTGAAGCTTTCTTT,CAWGQGQNTEAFF
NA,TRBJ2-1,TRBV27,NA,TGTGCCAGCAGTTTACAGTTTCGCAATGAGCAGTTCTTC,CASSLQFRNEQFF
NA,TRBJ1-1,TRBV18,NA,TGTGCCAGCTCACCGGGAAACACTGAAGCTTTCTTT,CASSPGNTEAFF
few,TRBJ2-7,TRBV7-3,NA,TGTGCCAGCAGCTTAGACGGAGGTTACGAGCAGTACTTC,CASSLDGGYEQYF
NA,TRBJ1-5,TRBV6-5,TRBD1,TGTGCCAGCACCCAGGGGGGGATCAATCAGCCCCAGCATTTT,CASTQGGINQPQHF
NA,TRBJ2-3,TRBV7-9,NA,TGTGCCAGCAGCTCCCGCCCCCCCCCAGATACGCAGTATTTT,CASSSRPPPDTQYF
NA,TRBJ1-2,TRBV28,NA,TGTGCCAGCAGCTCGACTGGATATGGCTACACCTTC,CASSSTGYGYTF
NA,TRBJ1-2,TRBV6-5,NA,TGTGCCAGCAGTTACGGGGGGGGCGCGAGCTATGGCTACACCTTC,CASSYGGGASYGYTF
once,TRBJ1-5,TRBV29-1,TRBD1,TGCAGCGTTGTTATTTCAGTGACAGGGTATTATCAGCCCCAGCATTTT,CSVVISVTGYYQPQHF
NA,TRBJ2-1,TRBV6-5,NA,TGTGCCAGCAGTTACGGGCAGATCTACAATGAGCAGTTCTTC,CASSYGQIYNEQFF
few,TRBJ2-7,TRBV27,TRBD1,TGTGCCAGCAGTTGGACAGGGGCCTACGAGCAGTACTTC,CASSWTGAYEQYF
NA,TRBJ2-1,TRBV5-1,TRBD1,TGCGCCAGCAGCTGGACAGGGGTTGGCAATGAGCAGTTCTTC,CASSWTGVGNEQFF
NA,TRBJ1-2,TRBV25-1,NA,TGTGCCACGGCACAGGGAGACTATGGCTACACCTTC,CATAQGDYGYTF
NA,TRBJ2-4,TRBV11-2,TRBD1,TGTGCCAGCAGCTACTCCGGGACAGGTGGGATTCAGTACTTC,CASSYSGTGGIQYF
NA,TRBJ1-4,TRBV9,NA,TGTGCCAGCAGCGCACGTACAACTAATGAAAAACTGTTTTTT,CASSARTTNEKLFF
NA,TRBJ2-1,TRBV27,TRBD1,TGTGCCAGCAGTTTCGGGACAGGCTACAATGAGCAGTTCTTC,CASSFGTGYNEQFF
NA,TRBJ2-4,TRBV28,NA,TGTGCCAGCAGTTTTGGCGGGATAGCCAAAAACATTCAGTACTTC,CASSFGGIAKNIQYF
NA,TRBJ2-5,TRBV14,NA,TGTGCCAGCAGCCCCTTGGGGGGACAGCCACAAGAGACCCAGTACTTC,CASSPLGGQPQETQYF
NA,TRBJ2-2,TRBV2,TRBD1,TGTGCCAGCAGTGGACAGGGCGCCGGCACCGGGGAGCTGTTTTTT,CASSGQGAGTGELFF
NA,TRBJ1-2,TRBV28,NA,TGTGCCAGCAGTACAGGGATAAGCGAAGCCTATGGCTACACCTTC,CASSTGISEAYGYTF
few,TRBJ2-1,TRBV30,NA,TGTGCCTGGAGTCCGACGACCGGGACTCAGTTCTTC,CAWSPTTGTQFF
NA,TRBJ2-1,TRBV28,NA,TGTGCCAGCAGCCCCTCTCCTGCAGAGCAGTTCTTC,CASSPSPAEQFF
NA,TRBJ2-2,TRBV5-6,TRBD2,TGTGCCAGCAGATATGCCGGGACTAGCGGTTCGGGGGAGCTGTTTTTT,CASRYAGTSGSGELFF